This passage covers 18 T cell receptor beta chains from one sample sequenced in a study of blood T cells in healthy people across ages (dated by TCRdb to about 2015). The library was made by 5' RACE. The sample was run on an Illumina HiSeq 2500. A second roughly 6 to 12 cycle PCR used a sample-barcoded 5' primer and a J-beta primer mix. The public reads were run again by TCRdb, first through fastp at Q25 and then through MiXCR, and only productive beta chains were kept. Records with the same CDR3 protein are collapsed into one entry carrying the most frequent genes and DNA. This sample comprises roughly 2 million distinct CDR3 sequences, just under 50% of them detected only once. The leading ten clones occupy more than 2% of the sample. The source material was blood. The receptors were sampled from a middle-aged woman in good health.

Here the CDR3 reads CASSPTGTSGGRTDTQYF. The CDR3 nucleotides are TGTGCCAGCTCACCAACCGGGACTAGCGGGGGGCGCACAGATACGCAGTATTTT. This chain connects TRBV18 to TRBJ2-3; 15 bases are a match to TRBD2. CDR1 KGHSH and CDR2 LQKENI come from the germline V gene. The J segment lost 1 base and the V segment lost 2 bases, leaving 4 bases of the junction unmatched. CDR3 length: 18 amino acids.

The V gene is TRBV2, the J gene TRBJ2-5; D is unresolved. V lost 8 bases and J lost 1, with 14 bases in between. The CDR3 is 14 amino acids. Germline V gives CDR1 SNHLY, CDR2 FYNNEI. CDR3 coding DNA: TGTGCCAGCCAGAATGAGGCAGCCCAAGAGACCCAGTACTTC. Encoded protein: CASQNEAAQETQYF.

The CDR3 reads CSARELAGDPKTQYF. CDR3 nucleotides: TGCAGTGCTAGAGAATTAGCGGGGGATCCCAAGACCCAGTACTTC. This rearrangement joins TRBV20-1 to TRBJ2-5, with 9 positions matching TRBD2. With V trimmed by 0 bases and J by 6 bases, 8 bases remained unmatched. Germline CDR1 is DFQATT and CDR2 is SNEGSKA (reference sequence). The CDR3 runs 15 residues.

As DNA, the CDR3 is TGTGCCAGCAACCTTGGGACAGGGGGAATAAACATTCAGTACTTC. It yields the protein CASNLGTGGINIQYF. The genes are TRBV2 and TRBJ2-4; the match to TRBD1 covers 11 bases. V lost 7 bases, J lost 6 bases, and 8 bases stayed unmatched. The CDR3 sequence is 15 residues long. The V gene's germline CDR1 is SNHLY and CDR2 FYNNEI. The full variable domain, its missing parts supplied by reference TRBV2 and TRBJ2-4, is EPEVTQTPSHQVTQMGQEVILRCVPISNHLYFYWYRQILGQKVEFLVSFYNNEISEKSEIFDDQFSVERPDGSNFTLKIRSTKLEDSAMYFCASNLGTGGINIQYFGAGTRLSVL.

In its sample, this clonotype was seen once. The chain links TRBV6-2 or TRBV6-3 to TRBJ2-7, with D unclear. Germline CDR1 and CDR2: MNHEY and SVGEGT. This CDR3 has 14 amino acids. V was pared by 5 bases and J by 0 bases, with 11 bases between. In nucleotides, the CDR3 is TGTGCCAGCAGTATTTATGGGGACTCCTACGAGCAGTACTTC. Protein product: CASSIYGDSYEQYF.

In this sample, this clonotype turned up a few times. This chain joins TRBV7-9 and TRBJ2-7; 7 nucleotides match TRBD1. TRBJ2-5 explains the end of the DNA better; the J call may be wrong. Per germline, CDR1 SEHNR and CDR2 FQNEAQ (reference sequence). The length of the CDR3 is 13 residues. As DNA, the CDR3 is TGTGCCAGCAGCCGACAGGGTCGGAGGACCCAGTACTTC. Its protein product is CASSRQGRRTQYF.

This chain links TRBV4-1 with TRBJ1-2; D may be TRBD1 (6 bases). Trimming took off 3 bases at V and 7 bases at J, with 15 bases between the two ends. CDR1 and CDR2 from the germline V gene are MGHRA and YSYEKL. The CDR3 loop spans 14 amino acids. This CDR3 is CASSQAGATCGYTF. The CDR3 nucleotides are TGCGCCAGCAGCCAGGCAGGGGCTACCTGTGGCTACACCTTC.

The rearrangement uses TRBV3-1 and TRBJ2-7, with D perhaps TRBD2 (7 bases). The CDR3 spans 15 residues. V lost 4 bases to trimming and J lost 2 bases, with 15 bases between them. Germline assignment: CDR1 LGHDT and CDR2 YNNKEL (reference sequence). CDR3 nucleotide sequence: TGTGCCAGCAGCCGAAAGGGGGGGCAACCCTACGAGCAGTACTTC. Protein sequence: CASSRKGGQPYEQYF.

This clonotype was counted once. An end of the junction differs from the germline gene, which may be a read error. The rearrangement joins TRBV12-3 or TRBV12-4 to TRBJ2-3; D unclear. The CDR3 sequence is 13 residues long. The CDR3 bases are TGTGCCAGCAGTATAGTGAGATCAGATACGGAGTATTTT. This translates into CASSIVRSDTEYF.

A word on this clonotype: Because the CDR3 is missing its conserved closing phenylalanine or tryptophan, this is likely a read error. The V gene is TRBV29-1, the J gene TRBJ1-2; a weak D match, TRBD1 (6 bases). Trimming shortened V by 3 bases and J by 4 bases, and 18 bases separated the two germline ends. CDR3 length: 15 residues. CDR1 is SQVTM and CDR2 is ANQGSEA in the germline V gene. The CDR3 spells CSVEVRAGAGYGYTL. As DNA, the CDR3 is TGCAGCGTTGAGGTGAGGGCAGGGGCTGGCTATGGCTACACCCTC.

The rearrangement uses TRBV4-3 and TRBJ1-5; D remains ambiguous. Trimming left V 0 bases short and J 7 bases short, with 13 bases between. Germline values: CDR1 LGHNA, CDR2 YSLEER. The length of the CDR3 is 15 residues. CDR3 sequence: CASSQDSASQQPQHF. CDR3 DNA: TGCGCCAGCAGCCAAGATTCGGCCTCACAGCAGCCCCAGCATTTT.

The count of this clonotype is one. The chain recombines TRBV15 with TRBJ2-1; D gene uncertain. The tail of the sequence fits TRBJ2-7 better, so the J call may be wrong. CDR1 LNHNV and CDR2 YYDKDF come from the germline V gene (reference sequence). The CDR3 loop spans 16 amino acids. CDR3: CATSRVFGPPYNEQYF. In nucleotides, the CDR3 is TGTGCCACCAGCAGAGTTTTTGGACCGCCCTACAATGAGCAGTACTTC.

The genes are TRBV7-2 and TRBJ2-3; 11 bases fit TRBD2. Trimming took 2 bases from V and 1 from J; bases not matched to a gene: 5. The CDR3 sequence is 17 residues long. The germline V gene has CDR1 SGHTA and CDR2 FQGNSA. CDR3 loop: CASSLRQLAGGTDTQYF. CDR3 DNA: TGTGCCAGCAGCTTACGTCAACTAGCGGGGGGCACAGATACGCAGTATTTT.

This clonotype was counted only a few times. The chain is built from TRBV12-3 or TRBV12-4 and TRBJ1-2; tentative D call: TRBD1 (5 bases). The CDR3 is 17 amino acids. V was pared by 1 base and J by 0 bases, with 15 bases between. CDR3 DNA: TGTGCCAGCAGTTTAGGATCGGCGGGGACCGCTAACTATGGCTACACCTTC. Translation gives CASSLGSAGTANYGYTF.

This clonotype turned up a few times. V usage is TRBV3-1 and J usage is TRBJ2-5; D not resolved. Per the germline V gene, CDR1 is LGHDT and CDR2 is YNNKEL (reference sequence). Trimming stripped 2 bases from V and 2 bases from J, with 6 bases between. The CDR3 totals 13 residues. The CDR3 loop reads CASSQRYQETQYF. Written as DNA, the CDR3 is TGTGCCAGCAGCCAAAGATATCAAGAGACCCAGTACTTC.

The CDR3 coding sequence is TGCAGTGCTAGTTTAGCCGCGGATACGCAGTATTTT. Translation: CSASLAADTQYF. This rearrangement joins TRBV20-1 to TRBJ2-3; D ambiguous. Per germline, CDR1 DFQATT and CDR2 SNEGSKA (reference sequence). With 3 bases removed from V and 6 bases from J, the gap between germline ends came to 10 bases. The CDR3 covers 12 residues.

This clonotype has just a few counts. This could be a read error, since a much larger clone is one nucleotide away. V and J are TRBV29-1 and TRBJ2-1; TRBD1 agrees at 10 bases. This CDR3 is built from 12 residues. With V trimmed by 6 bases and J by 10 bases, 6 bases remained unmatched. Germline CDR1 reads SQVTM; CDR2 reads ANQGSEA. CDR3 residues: CSVPTGGEEQFF. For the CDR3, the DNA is TGCAGCGTCCCGACAGGGGGCGAGGAGCAGTTCTTC.

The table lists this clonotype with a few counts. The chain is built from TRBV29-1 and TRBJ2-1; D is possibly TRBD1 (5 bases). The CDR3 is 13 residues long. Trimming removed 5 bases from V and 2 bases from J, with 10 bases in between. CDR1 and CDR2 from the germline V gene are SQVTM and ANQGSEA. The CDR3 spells CSVQGRTYNEQFF. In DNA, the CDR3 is TGCAGCGTTCAGGGAAGAACCTACAATGAGCAGTTCTTC.